The 25 T cell receptor beta chains below were found in one sample sequenced in a study of OX40 agonist ivuxolimab in advanced cancers. The repertoire was sequenced with immunoSEQ multiplex PCR; TCRdb's copy has only in-frame clones and lacks some. Of around 78,000 clones in the sample, about 84% were seen once. The sequences come from CD4+ or CD8+ T cells sorted from blood, collected in a trial of the OX40 agonist ivuxolimab. Receptor source: an adult with an advanced solid tumor such as melanoma, head and neck, liver or kidney cancer.

The chain combines TRBV19 with TRBJ2-1; 9 bases fit TRBD2. V shed 3 bases, J shed 4 bases, and the junction held 4 bases outside the gene matches. Germline V CDR1 and CDR2: LNHDA, SQIVND (reference sequence). This CDR3 has 15 residues. The CDR3 protein is CASSISGRGYNEQFF. CDR3 nucleotide sequence: TGTGCCAGTAGTATTAGCGGGAGAGGTTACAATGAGCAGTTCTTC.

This clone was seen a handful of times. This chain links TRBV11-2 with TRBJ2-6; no clear D. Germline-derived CDR1 and CDR2 are SGHAT and FQNNGV. V lost 5 bases and J lost 2, with 13 bases in between. This CDR3 spans 16 amino acids. The CDR3, as DNA: TGTGCCAGCAGCCCCCTTATCCAGACTGGGGCCAACGTCCTGACTTTC. This translates into CASSPLIQTGANVLTF.

The V and J genes are TRBV9 and TRBJ2-1, with a weak D call TRBD1 (6 bases). This CDR3 has 14 residues. From germline, CDR1 is SGDLS and CDR2 YYNGEE. Trimming shortened V by 9 bases and J by 8 bases, and 21 bases separated the two germline ends. The CDR3 here is CATIRKGEYDEQFF. For the CDR3, the DNA is TGTGCCACTATCCGGAAGGGGGAGTACGATGAGCAGTTCTTC.

This clone has just a few counts. The chain links TRBV29-1 to TRBJ2-4; D perhaps matches TRBD1 (5 bases). From germline, CDR1 is SQVTM and CDR2 ANQGSEA. The CDR3 contains 13 residues. V lost 6 bases, J lost 1 base, and 10 bases lay in between. CDR3 region: CSVPDSAKNIQYF. Written as DNA, the CDR3 is TGCAGCGTCCCAGACAGTGCCAAAAACATTCAGTACTTC.

J is TRBJ1-5 and V is TRBV19; D remains ambiguous. Between the trimmed V and J ends, which lost 1 base and 1 base, there was a span of 8 bases. CDR3 size: 15 residues. Germline V CDR1 and CDR2: LNHDA, SQIVND (reference sequence). CDR3 sequence: CASSIGVVSNQPQHF. As DNA, the CDR3 is TGTGCCAGTAGTATAGGAGTGGTAAGCAATCAGCCCCAGCATTTT.

The chain recombines TRBV19 with TRBJ2-3; weak D call: TRBD1 (6 bases). The CDR3 length is 17 residues. V shed 6 bases and J shed 0 bases, with 19 bases lying between them. In germline, CDR1 is LNHDA, CDR2 SQIVND (reference sequence). The CDR3 is CASRTTTGNPSTDTQYF. The CDR3 region has the DNA TGTGCCAGTAGAACTACCACAGGGAACCCTAGCACAGATACGCAGTATTTT.

The rearrangement joins TRBV9 to TRBJ1-3; D gene ambiguous. V was pared by 0 bases and J by 2 bases, with 6 bases between. The CDR3 covers 14 residues. Germline V gene sequence: CDR1 SGDLS, CDR2 YYNGEE. This CDR3 is CASSVEDAGNTIYF. CDR3 DNA: TGTGCCAGCAGCGTAGAGGACGCTGGAAACACCATATATTTT.

The CDR3 loop is CASSLAVTGKAEAFF. In DNA form, the CDR3 reads TGCGCCAGCAGCTTGGCGGTGACAGGGAAGGCTGAAGCTTTCTTT. The V call is TRBV5-1, the J call TRBJ1-1; TRBD1 matches at 7 bases. Germline V gene data show CDR1 as SGHRS and CDR2 as YFSETQ. J gave up 6 bases and V 0 bases, and 8 bases lay outside the gene matches. The CDR3 spans 15 residues. Supplemented by reference TRBV5-1 and TRBJ1-1, the full variable domain reads KAGVTQTPRYLIKTRGQQVTLSCSPISGHRSVSWYQQTPGQGLQFLFEYFSETQRNKGNFPGRFSGRQFSNSRSEMNVSTLELGDSALYLCASSLAVTGKAEAFFGQGTRLTVV.

As DNA, the CDR3 is TGTGCCAGCTCACCGGGACTAGCGGGAGGATCCTTAGCCAAAAACATTCAGTACTTC. The encoded protein is CASSPGLAGGSLAKNIQYF. V usage is TRBV18 and J usage is TRBJ2-4, with TRBD2 matching over 15 bases. This CDR3 comprises 19 residues. The trim removed 3 bases at V and 0 bases at J, leaving 6 bases unmatched. Germline V lookup: CDR1 KGHSH, CDR2 LQKENI.

CDR3 loop: CASSTGQQETQYF. Written as DNA, the CDR3 is TGTGCCAGTAGTACTGGGCAGCAAGAGACCCAGTACTTC. The rearrangement joins TRBV19 to TRBJ2-5; no definite D call. CDR3 length: 13 residues. Deletions cut 4 bases from V and 2 bases from J, with 8 bases between. Germline CDR1 and CDR2: LNHDA and SQIVND (reference sequence).

The chain couples TRBV29-1 to TRBJ1-3; D ambiguous. Germline loops: CDR1 SQVTM, CDR2 ANQGSEA. V lost 1 base to trimming and J lost 4 bases, with 5 bases between them. There are 12 residues in the CDR3. This CDR3 is CSVEVTGNTIYF. CDR3 coding DNA: TGCAGCGTTGAAGTTACCGGAAACACCATATATTTT.

The chain employs TRBV19 and TRBJ2-7; tentatively, D is TRBD2 (5 bases). Trimming shortened V by 2 bases and J by 2 bases, and 16 bases separated the two germline ends. The V gene's germline CDR1 is LNHDA and CDR2 SQIVND (reference sequence). The length of the CDR3 is 16 residues. The CDR3 DNA is TGTGCCAGTAGTATAACTCCGCTAGCTCGACCCTACGAGCAGTACTTC. Its protein is CASSITPLARPYEQYF.

The chain couples TRBV7-9 to TRBJ1-1, with D possibly matching TRBD1 (5 bases). This CDR3 contains 16 residues. CDR1 and CDR2 from the germline V gene are SEHNR and FQNEAQ (reference sequence). V was cut by 1 base and J by 3 bases, with 15 bases left in between. DNA for the CDR3: TGTGCCAGCAGCTTAGGGACGGGGGTCACGGACACTGAAGCTTTCTTT. Its translation is CASSLGTGVTDTEAFF.

J is TRBJ2-5 and V is TRBV2; tentative D call: TRBD2 (5 bases). V was trimmed by 10 bases and J by 0 bases, leaving 15 bases between them. The CDR3 totals 14 residues. CDR1 and CDR2 from the germline V gene are SNHLY and FYNNEI. CDR3 residues: CANQRTVYQETQYF. The CDR3 nucleotides read TGTGCCAACCAACGGACTGTTTACCAAGAGACCCAGTACTTC.

This chain connects TRBV5-1 to TRBJ1-2; no firm D call. V was clipped by 3 bases and J by 4 bases, with 7 bases between them. The CDR3 runs 12 residues. Germline CDR1 reads SGHRS; CDR2 reads YFSETQ. The CDR3 spells CASSSGLYGYTF. The CDR3 bases are TGCGCCAGCAGCTCCGGGCTCTATGGCTACACCTTC.

The chain has TRBV18 and TRBJ2-3; 7 nucleotides align to TRBD1. J lost 2 bases, V lost 0 bases, and 5 bases had no gene match. Germline V CDR1 and CDR2: KGHSH, LQKENI. The CDR3 sequence is 16 residues long. The CDR3 sequence: CASSPPGDRPTDTQYF. CDR3 DNA sequence: TGTGCCAGCTCACCACCGGGGGACAGACCCACAGATACGCAGTATTTT.

The V and J genes are TRBV5-4 and TRBJ1-1; D not certain. Germline-derived CDR1 and CDR2 are SGHNT and YYREEE (reference sequence). The CDR3 runs 12 residues. V was shortened by 1 base and J by 7 bases, with 8 bases between the two germline ends. The CDR3 loop is CASSLFQNEAFF. Written as DNA, the CDR3 is TGTGCCAGCAGCTTGTTCCAGAATGAAGCTTTCTTT.

The chain couples TRBV4-1 to TRBJ2-7, with D unresolved. Per the germline V gene, CDR1 is MGHRA and CDR2 is YSYEKL. The V end lost 0 bases, the J end lost 4 bases, and 10 bases lay between the germline ends. CDR3 length: 14 residues. Written as DNA, the CDR3 is TGCGCCAGCAGCCAAGATTCTTCCAGTTACGAGCAGTACTTC. This codes for CASSQDSSSYEQYF.

The CDR3 DNA sequence: TGTGCCAGCAGCTTAAGGCAGTCCTACGAGCAGTACTTC. It yields the protein CASSLRQSYEQYF. The J gene is TRBJ2-7, the V gene TRBV7-9; D remains ambiguous. This CDR3 contains 13 residues. Germline values: CDR1 SEHNR, CDR2 FQNEAQ (reference sequence). Trimming cost V 2 bases and J 1 base, with 6 bases left between them.

This sequence joins TRBV6-1 and TRBJ1-1; D unresolved. The CDR3 loop spans 12 amino acids. V was shortened by 10 bases and J by 1 base, with 10 bases between the two germline ends. In germline, CDR1 is MNHNS, CDR2 SASEGT. In nucleotides, the CDR3 is TGTGCCACCGGGCGAGCGAACACTGAAGCTTTCTTT. It translates to CATGRANTEAFF.

In this sample, this clone turned up once. V gene TRBV11-3 combines with J gene TRBJ2-1, with 13 bases that match TRBD2. This CDR3 has 16 amino acids. Looked up from germline, CDR1 is SGHNT and CDR2 is YENEEA. After removal of 1 base from V and 6 bases from J, the junction contained 3 bases not matched to a gene. In nucleotides, the CDR3 is TGTGCCAGCAGCTTAGGTACTAGCGGGGGGGCCAATGAGCAGTTCTTC. Its translation is CASSLGTSGGANEQFF.

This clone was seen a few times. The chain combines TRBV6-1 with TRBJ2-5, with no clear D. This CDR3 has 12 residues. The germline V and J ends were trimmed by 5 bases and 5 bases, with 9 bases remaining between them. The V gene's germline CDR1 is MNHNS and CDR2 SASEGT. The CDR3 nucleotides read TGTGCCAGCAGTTGGATGGAGGAGACCCAGTACTTC. Residues: CASSWMEETQYF.

The rearrangement links TRBV25-1 to TRBJ2-3; D is unclear. The CDR3 loop spans 14 amino acids. From germline, CDR1 is MGHDK and CDR2 SYGVNS. V was shortened by 7 bases and J by 0 bases, with 11 bases between the two germline ends. CDR3 in amino acids: CASKKRDSTDTQYF. Written as DNA, the CDR3 is TGTGCCAGCAAAAAGAGAGATAGCACAGATACGCAGTATTTT.

CDR3 nucleotides: TGCGCCAGCAGCTTGGGAATAGCGGGGACCTACGAGCAGTACTTC. Encoded protein: CASSLGIAGTYEQYF. The chain carries TRBV5-1 and TRBJ2-7; 8 positions agree with TRBD2. Germline V gene sequence: CDR1 SGHRS, CDR2 YFSETQ. CDR3 length: 15 amino acids. Unmatched junction bases numbered 4, after V lost 0 bases and J lost 2 bases.

This chain links TRBV30 with TRBJ1-3; perhaps TRBD1 as D (5 bases). With 4 bases removed from V and 1 base from J, the gap between germline ends came to 8 bases. The CDR3 has 13 residues. Looked up from germline, CDR1 is GTSNPN and CDR2 is SVGIG (reference sequence). CDR3 sequence (DNA): TGTGCCTGGACTCAGGGTTCTGGAAACACCATATATTTT. This gives the protein CAWTQGSGNTIYF. Together with reference TRBV30 and TRBJ1-3, the CDR3 gives the full variable domain: SQTIHQWPATLVQPVGSPLSLECTVEGTSNPNLYWYRQAAGRGLQLLFYSVGIGQISSEVPQNLSASRPQDRQFILSSKKLLLSDSGFYLCAWTQGSGNTIYFGEGSWLTVV.